Listed below are T cell receptor beta chains from one sample, sequenced in a study of blood T cell repertoires in COVID-19. Sequencing was performed with immunoSEQ multiplex PCR; in TCRdb, only in-frame clones are kept and a portion is missing. The sample carries 310,000 or so clones, about nine tenths recorded once. Specimen: peripheral blood. The receptor set was obtained from a man aged 45-65 years with active or convalescent COVID-19. CDR3s include the opening cysteine and the closing phenylalanine or tryptophan. Each record gives: clone size, J gene, CDR3 length, D gene, V gene, CDR3 DNA, CDR3 protein. D genes are given only for firm matches. Rows give clone size only sometimes, using once, few, many, or a class for an expanded clone.

- TRBJ1-5 14 TRBD1 TRBV9 TGTGCCAGCGGACAGACAGGGGATAATCAGCCCCAGCATTTT CASGQTGDNQPQHF
- TRBJ1-2 14 - TRBV5-4 TGTGCCAGCAGCACCCAGGGGAGGGACTATGGCTACACCTTC CASSTQGRDYGYTF
- TRBJ2-6 15 - TRBV28 TGTGCCAGCAGTCCCCTCGGTGCTGGGGCCAACGTCCTGACTTTC CASSPLGAGANVLTF
once TRBJ2-3 12 - TRBV6-6 TGTGCCAGCCGGGTCTCTCGAGATACGCAGTATTTT CASRVSRDTQYF
- TRBJ1-1 11 - TRBV6-5 TGTGCCAGCTCCCGAGCGCGTACAGCTTTCTTT CASSRARTAFF
- TRBJ1-5 13 - TRBV12-3/TRBV12-4 TGTGCCAGCAAAGAGACAGTAAATCAGCCCCAGCATTTT CASKETVNQPQHF
- TRBJ2-5 13 TRBD2 TRBV19 TGTGCCAGCGGGACTAGGGGTCAAGAGACCCAGTACTTC CASGTRGQETQYF
- TRBJ2-1 19 TRBD2 TRBV5-4 TGTGCCAGCGGGGGGAAAAGTGGATCCGGGACTAGCTCCTACAATGAGCAGTTCTTC CASGGKSGSGTSSYNEQFF
- TRBJ1-1 13 - TRBV11-1 TGTGCCAGCAGCCAAGGGGGAGACACTGAAGCTTTCTTT CASSQGGDTEAFF
- TRBJ2-1 15 TRBD2 TRBV11-3 TGTGCCAGCAGCTTAGGACGCGGGAGCCACAATGAGCAGTTCTTC CASSLGRGSHNEQFF
once TRBJ2-1 17 TRBD2 TRBV27 TGTGCCAGCAGTCTCCGGCGACTAGCGGGGGCTAACAATGAGCAGTTCTTC CASSLRRLAGANNEQFF
once TRBJ1-2 14 TRBD1 TRBV18 TGTGCCAGCTCACCGGGGGACAGGGGATATGGCTACACCTTC CASSPGDRGYGYTF
- TRBJ1-1 14 - TRBV19 TGTGCCAGTAGTTCCGGGAGACTTAACACTGAAGCTTTCTTT CASSSGRLNTEAFF
- TRBJ2-6 15 - TRBV7-9 TGTGCCAGCAGCCCACAGGGATCTGGGGCCAACGTCCTGACTTTC CASSPQGSGANVLTF
- TRBJ1-6 15 TRBD1 TRBV7-2 TGTGCCAGCAGCGGGGGACAGGGAGGGAATTCACCCCTCCACTTT CASSGGQGGNSPLHF
- TRBJ2-7 14 - TRBV28 TGTGCCAGCAGCTACGCGACAGGGAGGTACGAGCAGTACTTC CASSYATGRYEQYF
- TRBJ1-2 14 - TRBV6-1 TGTGCCAGCAGTGAAGCGAGGGGGACCTATGGCTACACCTTC CASSEARGTYGYTF
- TRBJ2-5 16 TRBD1 TRBV7-2 TGTGCCAGCAGCCAAGCCGGGACAGGGGGCACGGAGACCCAGTACTTC CASSQAGTGGTETQYF
- TRBJ2-3 15 - TRBV28 TGTGCCAGCAGTTTATACTCCACCGGCACAGATACGCAGTATTTT CASSLYSTGTDTQYF
- TRBJ1-1 13 - TRBV28 TGTGCCAGCAGTTCCCGGGGGGGCGATCCCGCTTTCTTT CASSSRGGDPAFF
- TRBJ2-3 14 TRBD1 TRBV3-1/TRBV3-2 TGTGCCAGCAGCCCTGGATTCGCAGGGGGCGAAAAGAATTTT CASSPGFAGGEKNF
- TRBJ1-6 16 - TRBV2 TGTGCCAGCAGATCTCGGCGGGGGGACTATAATTCACCCCTCCACTTT CASRSRRGDYNSPLHF
- TRBJ2-3 13 - TRBV14 TGTGCCAGCAGCCTGGGGGCGGCAGATACGCAGTATTTT CASSLGAADTQYF